This TCR beta chain was obtained from a study of control samples from healthy donors and cancer patients. The CDR3 is 12 residues long. The germline V gene has CDR1 GTSNPN and CDR2 SVGIG (reference sequence). V lost 6 bases, J lost 5 bases, and 11 bases lay in between. Using immunoSEQ multiplex PCR, the repertoire was profiled, and TCRdb retains in-frame clones only, with some absent. The sample records about 180,000 clones, approximately 90% being singletons. The sample was blood. The source of this sequence is a man aged 25 to 40 in good health. The chain recombines TRBV30 with TRBJ2-4, with D possibly TRBD2 on 6 matching bases. DNA of the CDR3: TGTGCCTGCGGGGGAACCCAAAACATTCAGTACTTC. Protein sequence: CACGGTQNIQYF.